The 31 T cell receptor beta chains listed next were all sequenced from one sample in a study of blood T cell repertoires in COVID-19. The protocol was immunoSEQ multiplex PCR, while the TCRdb copy is restricted to in-frame clones and leaves out a portion. The sample includes 380,000 or so clones, roughly 77% of them seen just once. What was sequenced was peripheral blood. The source of these receptors is a human donor with acute or convalescent COVID-19. The donor label of this sample is uncertain.

The chain uses TRBV28 and TRBJ2-3, with 12 bases matching TRBD2. Germline lookup yields CDR1 MDHEN and CDR2 SYDVKM. The CDR3 has 12 amino acids. The V gene end was trimmed by 6 bases and the J gene end by 14 bases; junction bases not matched to a gene: 6. The CDR3 DNA reads as TGTGCCAGCAGCCTTGGACTAGCGGGGACGTATTTT. Amino acid sequence: CASSLGLAGTYF.

This clone was recorded a few times. The CDR3 DNA follows: TGTGCCAGCAGCCAAGGGGGATATTCACCCCTCCACTTT. Its translation is CASSQGGYSPLHF. The chain carries TRBV6-5 and TRBJ1-6; D is perhaps TRBD1 (6 bases). Trimming left V 6 bases short and J 8 bases short, with 11 bases between. Per the germline V gene, CDR1 is MNHEY and CDR2 is SVGAGI. The CDR3 totals 13 residues.

The rearrangement joins TRBV5-1 to TRBJ2-5, with TRBD2 matching over 10 bases. J lost 2 bases, V lost 0 bases, and 4 bases had no gene match. The CDR3 is made up of 16 amino acids. Germline CDR1 and CDR2: SGHRS and YFSETQ. CDR3 DNA: TGCGCCAGCAGCTTGGGGCCTAGCGGGGGTCAAGAGACCCAGTACTTC. Its protein product is CASSLGPSGGQETQYF.

This rearrangement joins TRBV18 to TRBJ2-3; the match to TRBD2 covers 7 bases. The V segment lost 1 base and the J segment 4 bases; nucleotides outside the gene matches: 5. In germline, CDR1 is KGHSH, CDR2 LQKENI. The CDR3 has 15 amino acids. The CDR3 loop is CASSPRGRGPDTQYF. The CDR3 DNA sequence: TGTGCCAGCTCACCACGGGGGAGGGGCCCAGATACGCAGTATTTT.

In DNA, the CDR3 is TGCAGCGTTGAGATTGACGGGAACTCCTACGAGCAGTACTTC. It codes for CSVEIDGNSYEQYF. The chain recombines TRBV29-1 with TRBJ2-7, with D maybe TRBD2 (5 bases). The CDR3 is 14 amino acids. Trimming stripped 3 bases from V and 0 bases from J, with 12 bases between. Germline CDR1 reads SQVTM; CDR2 reads ANQGSEA.

V and J are TRBV19 and TRBJ1-2; 11 positions agree with TRBD1. V dropped 5 bases and J dropped 2; count of bases not matched to a gene: 13. Germline-derived CDR1 and CDR2 are LNHDA and SQIVND (reference sequence). The CDR3 is made up of 18 amino acids. CDR3 DNA sequence: TGTGCCAGTAGTCTAACTCCCGGGACAGGGGGGAACAACTATGGCTACACCTTC. Protein product: CASSLTPGTGGNNYGYTF. The full variable domain, with the rest looked up from reference TRBV19 and TRBJ1-2, is DGGITQSPKYLFRKEGQNVTLSCEQNLNHDAMYWYRQDPGQGLRLIYYSQIVNDFQKGDIAEGYSVSREKKESFPLTVTSAQKNPTAFYLCASSLTPGTGGNNYGYTFGSGTRLTVV.

V usage is TRBV5-5 and J usage is TRBJ1-4, with TRBD1 matching 8 bases. In germline, CDR1 is SGHKS, CDR2 YYEKEE (reference sequence). The ends lost 3 bases at V and 7 bases at J; junction bases unmatched: 8. The CDR3 loop spans 15 amino acids. CDR3 sequence: CASSSTGDVFEKLFF. In nucleotides, the CDR3 is TGTGCCAGCAGCTCGACAGGGGACGTTTTTGAAAAACTGTTTTTT.

The rearrangement links TRBV6-6 to TRBJ1-1, with D unresolved. The V gene's germline CDR1 is MNHNY and CDR2 SVGAGI (reference sequence). The CDR3 contains 12 residues. Trimming took off 6 bases at V and 1 base at J, with 6 bases between the two ends. DNA for the CDR3: TGTGCCAGCAGACTAGGGAACACTGAAGCTTTCTTT. It yields the protein CASRLGNTEAFF.

This chain links TRBV28 with TRBJ1-2; D remains unclear. Germline V gene lookup returns CDR1 MDHEN and CDR2 SYDVKM. This CDR3 spans 16 amino acids. V was shortened by 8 bases and J by 5 bases, with 24 bases between the two germline ends. In DNA, the CDR3 is TGTGCCAGCTCGCTCCCCCCGTTGCAGGAATTATATGGCTACACCTTC. Protein: CASSLPPLQELYGYTF.

V and J are TRBV6-5 and TRBJ2-7; D remains unclear. Germline CDR1 is MNHEY and CDR2 is SVGAGI. This CDR3 is built from 13 residues. Trimming cost V 5 bases and J 2 bases, with 10 bases left between them. The CDR3 loop is CASSTFRAYEQYF. Written as DNA, the CDR3 is TGTGCCAGCAGTACGTTCCGGGCCTACGAGCAGTACTTC.

The genes are TRBV6-6 and TRBJ2-2; D perhaps matches TRBD1 (5 bases). The CDR3 consists of 13 residues. The germline V and J ends were trimmed by 2 bases and 6 bases, with 7 bases remaining between them. The V gene's germline CDR1 is MNHNY and CDR2 SVGAGI (reference sequence). The CDR3 protein is CASSYRQPGELFF. In DNA, the CDR3 is TGTGCCAGCAGTTACCGACAGCCCGGGGAGCTGTTTTTT.

The chain joins TRBV2 to TRBJ2-5, with TRBD1 identical over 8 bases. Germline values: CDR1 SNHLY, CDR2 FYNNEI. The CDR3 is made up of 13 amino acids. The ends lost 6 bases at V and 5 bases at J; junction bases unmatched: 5. For the CDR3, the DNA is TGTGCCAGCAGCATGACAGGGGTTGAGACCCAGTACTTC. Protein sequence: CASSMTGVETQYF.

The CDR3 reads CASGLPPDSYGYTF. CDR3 sequence (DNA): TGTGCTAGTGGTTTGCCCCCGGACAGCTATGGCTACACCTTC. J is TRBJ1-2 and V is TRBV12-5; TRBD1 is a possible D gene (6 bases). V was pared by 2 bases and J by 4 bases, with 11 bases between. The CDR3 runs to 14 residues. In germline, CDR1 is LGHNT, CDR2 FRNRAP.

The chain uses TRBV2 and TRBJ2-3; a weak D match, TRBD2 (6 bases). Trimming cost V 2 bases and J 6 bases, with 6 bases left between them. Germline V gene lookup returns CDR1 SNHLY and CDR2 FYNNEI. CDR3 length: 12 amino acids. This chain's CDR3 is CASSEREDTQYF. The CDR3 DNA reads as TGTGCCAGCAGTGAACGGGAGGATACGCAGTATTTT.

This clone has a handful of counts. The chain recombines TRBV7-6 with TRBJ2-2, with a weak D call TRBD1 (5 bases). This CDR3 contains 16 residues. The germline V gene has CDR1 SGHVS and CDR2 FNYEAQ. V gave up 5 bases and J gave up 0 bases, with 13 bases separating them. CDR3 sequence reads: CASSRMGLSNTGELFF. The CDR3, as DNA: TGTGCCAGCAGCCGTATGGGGCTCTCGAACACCGGGGAGCTGTTTTTT.

The chain employs TRBV2 and TRBJ2-5, with 10 positions matching TRBD2. The CDR3 sequence is 14 residues long. Germline CDR1 and CDR2: SNHLY and FYNNEI. V trimming: 7 bases; J trimming: 5 bases; junction bases outside the gene matches: 7. DNA of the CDR3: TGTGCCAGCACCCCAGCGGGGGGGCGGGAGACCCAGTACTTC. Protein: CASTPAGGRETQYF.

The CDR3 here is CAISLQITGTGGAGYTF. CDR3 DNA: TGTGCCATCAGCTTGCAAATCACCGGGACAGGGGGCGCCGGCTACACCTTC. J is TRBJ1-2 and V is TRBV10-3; TRBD1 aligns across 12 bases. V lost 6 bases, J lost 8 bases, and 16 bases stayed unmatched. Germline CDR1 reads ENHRY; CDR2 reads SYGVKD. The CDR3 contains 17 residues.

The rearrangement links TRBV6-5 to TRBJ1-2, with TRBD1 matching 7 bases. This CDR3 comprises 14 residues. V shed 10 bases, J shed 6 bases, and the junction held 14 bases outside the gene matches. Germline CDR1 is MNHEY and CDR2 is SVGAGI. The CDR3 sequence is CATLPGGGGDGYTF. The CDR3 nucleotides read TGTGCCACCCTCCCTGGTGGAGGGGGCGATGGCTACACCTTC.

This chain joins TRBV18 and TRBJ1-1, with TRBD1 matching 7 bases. Germline values: CDR1 KGHSH, CDR2 LQKENI. Unmatched junction bases numbered 8, after V lost 4 bases and J lost 6 bases. This CDR3 region has 14 residues. The CDR3 DNA reads as TGTGCCAGCTCACAGGGGGCGCATAACCCTGAAGCTTTCTTT. As protein: CASSQGAHNPEAFF.

As concerns this clone: The same CDR3 is also encoded by other DNA sequences in this sample. CDR3 coding DNA: TGTGCCAGCAGCCCCAGGCAGGGGACCGATACGCAGTATTTT. It translates to CASSPRQGTDTQYF. The chain joins TRBV9 to TRBJ2-3, with D tentatively TRBD1 (6 bases). Germline CDR1 SGDLS, CDR2 YYNGEE. Trimming left V 4 bases short and J 6 bases short, with 15 bases between. The CDR3 is 14 residues long.

The chain links TRBV25-1 to TRBJ2-1; 7 bases align to TRBD2. Germline CDR1 and CDR2: MGHDK and SYGVNS. The CDR3 totals 16 residues. Losses at the gene ends were 1 base for V and 6 bases for J; bases not matched to a gene: 9. The DNA of the CDR3 is TGTGCCAGCAGTGAATCGGGGGGAGGGAGAGGCAATGAGCAGTTCTTC. Translating gives CASSESGGGRGNEQFF.

The chain combines TRBV7-2 with TRBJ2-3; weak D call: TRBD2 (6 bases). This CDR3 is built from 17 residues. Germline V gene lookup returns CDR1 SGHTA and CDR2 FQGNSA. The ends were cut back, 5 bases at V and 6 bases at J, with 24 bases in the middle. For the CDR3, the DNA is TGTGCCAGCAGCACAGGCGGGACTCATCACCTGCTGGATACGCAGTATTTT. The encoded protein is CASSTGGTHHLLDTQYF.

The chain links TRBV27 to TRBJ1-2; the match to TRBD1 covers 9 bases. The germline CDR1 and CDR2 sequences are MNHEY and SMNVEV (reference sequence). CDR3 size: 15 residues. The J segment lost 4 bases and the V segment lost 4 bases, leaving 7 bases of the junction unmatched. This CDR3 reads CASSSRQGVSYGYTF. CDR3 DNA: TGTGCCAGCAGTTCTAGACAGGGGGTTAGCTATGGCTACACCTTC.

The gene calls are TRBV18 and TRBJ2-1; the match to TRBD2 covers 14 bases. The CDR3 runs 15 residues. Trimming took 2 bases from V and 10 from J; bases not matched to a gene: 4. CDR1 KGHSH and CDR2 LQKENI come from the germline V gene. CDR3 DNA sequence: TGTGCCAGCTCACCAGGACTAGCGGGAGGTCAGGAGCAGTTCTTC. It encodes CASSPGLAGGQEQFF.

This clone was found once. The chain combines TRBV30 with TRBJ1-2; 7 bases agree with TRBD1. Germline CDR1 reads GTSNPN; CDR2 reads SVGIG (reference sequence). The CDR3 has 14 residues. The V gene end was trimmed by 1 base and the J gene end by 7 bases; junction bases not matched to a gene: 9. The CDR3 spells CAWSGPTGKSGYTF. The CDR3 DNA follows: TGTGCCTGGAGTGGCCCGACAGGGAAATCTGGCTACACCTTC.

J is TRBJ1-1 and V is TRBV5-4; possible D gene TRBD1, 6 bases. The CDR3 runs 17 residues. Germline assignment: CDR1 SGHNT and CDR2 YYREEE (reference sequence). The V gene lost 0 bases and the J gene lost 3 bases, with 18 bases spanning the gap. In DNA form, the CDR3 reads TGTGCCAGCAGCTTGGAAAGGGGGGGCCGATTTGACACTGAAGCTTTCTTT. Translation: CASSLERGGRFDTEAFF.

The V call is TRBV4-2, the J call TRBJ2-1; the D gene is possibly TRBD2 (5 bases). Trimming stripped 0 bases from V and 15 bases from J, with 21 bases between. The germline V gene encodes CDR1 LGHNA and CDR2 YNFKEQ. The CDR3 contains 15 residues. The CDR3 reads CASSQDLGIGGVRFF. The CDR3 nucleotides are TGTGCCAGCAGCCAAGACCTGGGGATTGGAGGCGTACGGTTCTTC.

Concerning this clone: This CDR3 is also generated by other DNA sequences in the sample. This chain connects TRBV5-4 to TRBJ1-2; D not certain. Germline CDR1 is SGHNT and CDR2 is YYREEE (reference sequence). V was pared by 4 bases and J by 4 bases, with 8 bases between. The CDR3 totals 12 residues. CDR3 amino acids: CASSPGGYGYTF. CDR3 coding DNA: TGTGCCAGCAGCCCCGGCGGCTATGGCTACACCTTC.

The chain is built from TRBV6-5 and TRBJ1-6; TRBD1 might be the D (6 bases). The V and J ends lost 5 bases and 6 bases respectively, with 11 bases between them. Looked up from germline, CDR1 is MNHEY and CDR2 is SVGAGI. The CDR3 is made up of 14 amino acids. CDR3 amino acids: CASSRDTSNSPLHF. CDR3 nucleotide sequence: TGTGCCAGCAGTCGGGACACCTCTAATTCACCCCTCCACTTT.

This sequence joins TRBV10-3 and TRBJ1-2; a possible D gene is TRBD1 (6 bases). Trimming removed 4 bases at V and 4 bases at J, with 10 bases between. CDR1 is ENHRY and CDR2 is SYGVKD in the germline V gene. The CDR3 loop spans 13 amino acids. CDR3 bases: TGTGCCATCAGTGCCACAGGGTCCTATGGCTACACCTTC. This translates into CAISATGSYGYTF.

The chain uses TRBV2 and TRBJ1-1; D unclear. V lost 5 bases, J lost 1 base, and 11 bases lay in between. This CDR3 region has 14 residues. The germline CDR1 and CDR2 sequences are SNHLY and FYNNEI. CDR3 sequence: CASSSRLGNTEAFF. CDR3 nucleotide sequence: TGTGCCAGCAGTAGCCGACTCGGGAACACTGAAGCTTTCTTT. The entire variable domain, with the rest obtained from reference TRBV2 and TRBJ1-1, is as follows: EPEVTQTPSHQVTQMGQEVILRCVPISNHLYFYWYRQILGQKVEFLVSFYNNEISEKSEIFDDQFSVERPDGSNFTLKIRSTKLEDSAMYFCASSSRLGNTEAFFGQGTRLTVV.